This T cell receptor (beta chain) comes out of a study of T cell responses to AZD1222 COVID-19 vaccine. Broader study findings: Repertoires were collected only later (after the peak T cell response had occurred).

The protocol was immunoSEQ multiplex PCR, while the TCRdb copy is restricted to in-frame clones and leaves out a portion. The table records some 89,000 clones, around nine tenths of them present only once. Germline lookup yields CDR1 KGHDR and CDR2 SFDVKD. Trimming shortened V by 9 bases and J by 5 bases, and 18 bases separated the two germline ends. CDR3 size: 14 residues. To note about this clone: No antigen is known for it.

Source: peripheral blood, taken on day 0 of AZD1222 vaccination. This chain joins TRBV24-1 and TRBJ1-2, with D possibly being TRBD1 (5 bases). The sequence derives from an adult in good health. This CDR3 reads CATATGPDAYGYTF. DNA of the CDR3: TGTGCCACCGCTACGGGACCCGACGCTTATGGCTACACCTTC.